What follows are 28 T cell receptor beta chains derived from one specimen sequenced in a study of T cell responses to AZD1222 COVID-19 vaccine. Assay: immunoSEQ multiplex PCR; the TCRdb copy retains only in-frame clones and omits some. The profile shows 55,000 to 75,000 clones, approximately 85% of them singletons. This sample comprised peripheral blood, obtained on day 0 of MenACWY control vaccination. Receptors originate from an adult in good health.

V gene TRBV2 combines with J gene TRBJ1-4; D is uncertain. V was shortened by 6 bases and J by 10 bases, with 9 bases between the two germline ends. The CDR3 loop spans 11 amino acids. Germline lookup yields CDR1 SNHLY and CDR2 FYNNEI. The CDR3 region is CASRAEAKLFF. The CDR3 bases are TGTGCCAGCAGGGCCGAGGCAAAACTGTTTTTT. The full variable domain, rest sourced from reference TRBV2 and TRBJ1-4, is EPEVTQTPSHQVTQMGQEVILRCVPISNHLYFYWYRQILGQKVEFLVSFYNNEISEKSEIFDDQFSVERPDGSNFTLKIRSTKLEDSAMYFCASRAEAKLFFGSGTQLSVL.

This clone has more than one count but fewer than ten. The chain has TRBV28 and TRBJ1-2; D remains unclear. V lost 6 bases, J lost 2 bases, and 19 bases lay in between. This CDR3 has 16 residues. Germline V gene sequence: CDR1 MDHEN, CDR2 SYDVKM. The CDR3 DNA is TGTGCCAGCAGAGATTTTTCCGGACGGCTCAACTATGGCTACACCTTC. Residues: CASRDFSGRLNYGYTF.

CDR3 nucleotides: TGTGCCAGCGACCCCGCCGCTAGCAATCAGCCCCAGCATTTT. Translation: CASDPAASNQPQHF. The chain uses TRBV19 and TRBJ1-5; D not certain. Germline V gene sequence: CDR1 LNHDA, CDR2 SQIVND (reference sequence). Trimming left V 9 bases short and J 0 bases short, with 12 bases between. The CDR3 extends over 14 amino acids.

The V call is TRBV7-9, the J call TRBJ2-3; TRBD2 matches at 8 bases. Per the germline V gene, CDR1 is SEHNR and CDR2 is FQNEAQ (reference sequence). The junction had 8 bases not matched to a gene; V was cut back by 6 bases and J by 0 bases. The CDR3 runs 16 residues. The chain's CDR3 is CASSNHGGASTDTQYF. CDR3 sequence (DNA): TGTGCCAGCAGTAACCACGGGGGGGCTAGCACAGATACGCAGTATTTT.

The V and J genes are TRBV29-1 and TRBJ2-2; 9 positions agree with TRBD1. Trimming cost V 6 bases and J 2 bases; bases outside gene matches: 4. This CDR3 has 14 residues. The germline V gene encodes CDR1 SQVTM and CDR2 ANQGSEA. CDR3 sequence reads: CSVQGAVNTGELFF. For the CDR3, the DNA is TGCAGCGTACAGGGGGCGGTCAACACCGGGGAGCTGTTTTTT.

Remarks on this clone: Germline is not matched at one junction end, which may reflect a read error. This chain joins TRBV7-7 and TRBJ2-2; weak D call: TRBD1 (5 bases). This CDR3 is built from 15 residues. Germline CDR1 reads SSHAT; CDR2 reads FNYEAQ (reference sequence). CDR3 coding DNA: TGTGCTAGCAGCTTAGAAGGGGTGTATACCGGGGAGCTGTTTTTT. Amino acids: CASSLEGVYTGELFF.

The V and J genes are TRBV7-9 and TRBJ2-5, with D maybe TRBD2 (6 bases). The CDR3 spans 14 residues. V gave up 4 bases and J gave up 2 bases, with 11 bases separating them. Germline CDR1 SEHNR, CDR2 FQNEAQ (reference sequence). The CDR3 DNA reads as TGTGCCAGCAGCTCACGGGACTTTCAAGAGACCCAGTACTTC. Translation: CASSSRDFQETQYF.

This rearrangement joins TRBV5-1 to TRBJ1-1; 7 nucleotides line up with TRBD1. The trim removed 7 bases at V and 1 base at J, leaving 7 bases unmatched. CDR1 is SGHRS, CDR2 YFSETQ, per germline. The CDR3 loop spans 14 amino acids. The CDR3 region has the DNA TGCGCCAGCGGAAGGGACAGTCCGAACACTGAAGCTTTCTTT. This gives the protein CASGRDSPNTEAFF.

The rearrangement joins TRBV12-3 or TRBV12-4 to TRBJ1-1; no clear D gene. V shed 1 base and J shed 6 bases, with 9 bases lying between them. The CDR3 is 13 residues long. For the CDR3, the DNA is TGTGCCAGCAGTTTAGGCCTCACCTCTGAAGCTTTCTTT. As protein: CASSLGLTSEAFF.

The CDR3 DNA reads TGTGCCAGCAGCTTACGTCGGCAGGCAGATACGCAGTATTTT. Translating it yields CASSLRRQADTQYF. The V gene is TRBV7-9, the J gene TRBJ2-3; D ambiguous. Germline lookup yields CDR1 SEHNR and CDR2 FQNEAQ (reference sequence). CDR3 size: 14 residues. The V and J ends lost 2 bases and 4 bases respectively, with 10 bases between them. The full variable domain, rest sourced from reference TRBV7-9 and TRBJ2-3, is DTGVSQNPRHKITKRGQNVTFRCDPISEHNRLYWYRQTLGQGPEFLTYFQNEAQLEKSRLLSDRFSAERPKGSFSTLEIQRTEQGDSAMYLCASSLRRQADTQYFGPGTRLTVL.

The chain links TRBV20-1 to TRBJ1-1; D remains ambiguous. With 6 bases removed from V and 11 bases from J, the gap between germline ends came to 7 bases. Germline CDR1 and CDR2: DFQATT and SNEGSKA (reference sequence). This CDR3 has 8 residues. Here the CDR3 DNA reads TGCAGTGCCCCAGAGGCTTTCTTT. Its translation is CSAPEAFF.

The chain has TRBV27 and TRBJ2-2; TRBD2 matches 9 bases. This CDR3 comprises 14 residues. The V gene end was trimmed by 5 bases and the J gene end by 5 bases; junction bases not matched to a gene: 3. Germline CDR1 MNHEY, CDR2 SMNVEV (reference sequence). For the CDR3, the DNA is TGTGCCAGCAGTATAGCGGGAGTAACCGGGGAGCTGTTTTTT. Amino acid sequence: CASSIAGVTGELFF.

The chain joins TRBV7-9 to TRBJ2-3, with D possibly TRBD2 on 6 matching bases. The CDR3 loop spans 16 amino acids. Germline CDR1 and CDR2: SEHNR and FQNEAQ (reference sequence). The V and J ends lost 3 bases and 3 bases respectively, with 16 bases between them. In DNA, the CDR3 is TGTGCCAGCAGCTTTGGGCAGGGAGGATTAACAGATACGCAGTATTTT. This translates into CASSFGQGGLTDTQYF.

The CDR3 bases are TGTGCCTGGAGAACTAGCGGGAGGGCCTGGGGCACAGATACGCAGTATTTT. This translates into CAWRTSGRAWGTDTQYF. This chain links TRBV30 with TRBJ2-3; 13 nucleotides line up with TRBD2. The CDR3 runs to 17 residues. Trimming removed 3 bases from V and 1 base from J; junction bases left unmatched: 7. Per the germline V gene, CDR1 is GTSNPN and CDR2 is SVGIG (reference sequence). The complete variable domain, with remaining parts taken from reference TRBV30 and TRBJ2-3, reads SQTIHQWPATLVQPVGSPLSLECTVEGTSNPNLYWYRQAAGRGLQLLFYSVGIGQISSEVPQNLSASRPQDRQFILSSKKLLLSDSGFYLCAWRTSGRAWGTDTQYFGPGTRLTVL.

The CDR3 spells CASSPSREYTQYF. CDR3 nucleotides: TGTGCCAGCAGTCCCTCCCGGGAATATACGCAGTATTTT. The chain links TRBV28 to TRBJ2-3, with D possibly matching TRBD2 (5 bases). V lost 5 bases and J lost 7, with 13 bases in between. The CDR3 is made up of 13 amino acids. Germline V gene lookup returns CDR1 MDHEN and CDR2 SYDVKM. Together with reference TRBV28 and TRBJ2-3, the CDR3 gives the full variable domain: DVKVTQSSRYLVKRTGEKVFLECVQDMDHENMFWYRQDPGLGLRLIYFSYDVKMKEKGDIPEGYSVSREKKERFSLILESASTNQTSMYLCASSPSREYTQYFGPGTRLTVL.

The CDR3 nucleotides read TGTGCCAGCAGTTACTCGGGGTCTAACTATGGCTACACCTTC. Protein sequence: CASSYSGSNYGYTF. This sequence joins TRBV6-6 and TRBJ1-2; D remains ambiguous. The germline CDR1 and CDR2 sequences are MNHNY and SVGAGI (reference sequence). The CDR3 runs 14 residues. Trimming pared 0 bases from V and 0 bases from J, leaving 5 bases between.

This clone came up a few times. This chain connects TRBV28 to TRBJ1-3; D is unresolved. V was clipped by 2 bases and J by 1 base, with 12 bases between them. Germline CDR1 MDHEN, CDR2 SYDVKM. This CDR3 has 16 residues. The CDR3 loop reads CASSLPGPRSGNTIYF. CDR3 nucleotides: TGTGCCAGCAGTTTACCCGGACCCCGATCTGGAAACACCATATATTTT.

The chain carries TRBV6-1 and TRBJ2-5; D is perhaps TRBD1 or TRBD2 (5 bases each). CDR1 MNHNS and CDR2 SASEGT come from the germline V gene. Trimming shortened V by 3 bases and J by 5 bases, and 10 bases separated the two germline ends. CDR3 length: 13 amino acids. The CDR3 DNA reads as TGTGCCAGCAGTGAGGGGACGTTTGAGACCCAGTACTTC. This translates into CASSEGTFETQYF.

The J gene is TRBJ1-4, the V gene TRBV6-5; D ambiguous. V dropped 7 bases and J dropped 7 bases, with 7 bases sitting between them. The CDR3 extends over 11 amino acids. Germline V gene lookup returns CDR1 MNHEY and CDR2 SVGAGI. CDR3 protein: CASTMGEKLFF. The CDR3 DNA reads TGTGCCAGCACGATGGGTGAAAAACTGTTTTTT.

The chain combines TRBV6-5 with TRBJ1-5, with D tentatively TRBD1 (6 bases). The CDR3 covers 15 residues. V was trimmed by 6 bases and J by 2 bases, leaving 14 bases between them. From germline, CDR1 is MNHEY and CDR2 SVGAGI. CDR3 region: CASRRNREGNQPQHF. CDR3 bases: TGTGCCAGCAGGAGGAACAGGGAGGGCAATCAGCCCCAGCATTTT.

This clone appeared many times. No conserved phenylalanine or tryptophan is present at the end of the CDR3, so a read error is the likely explanation. No DNA is shown, since the ends of the CDR3 on it are uncertain; the CDR3 is the one TCRdb lists. The V and J genes are TRBV7-3 and TRBJ1-6. The CDR3 extends over 13 residues, inclusive of both ends. Germline CDR1 is SGHTA and CDR2 is FQGTGA. CDR3 in amino acids: CASSFPGTTESLI.

This rearrangement joins TRBV5-6 to TRBJ1-2, with D possibly being TRBD1 (5 bases). The CDR3 covers 13 residues. Looked up from germline, CDR1 is SGHDT and CDR2 is YYEEEE. V was clipped by 6 bases and J by 7 bases, with 16 bases between them. CDR3 DNA sequence: TGTGCCAGCACCGATGTCGGGACTAGTGGCTACACCTTC. This codes for CASTDVGTSGYTF.

This chain links TRBV28 with TRBJ1-1, with D possibly TRBD1 on 6 matching bases. Germline CDR1 is MDHEN and CDR2 is SYDVKM. The CDR3 covers 14 residues. Trimming cost V 3 bases and J 1 base, with 9 bases left between them. The CDR3 coding sequence is TGTGCCAGCAGTTTTAGGGGGACGAACACTGAAGCTTTCTTT. Protein product: CASSFRGTNTEAFF.

This chain joins TRBV14 and TRBJ1-6, with 7 bases identical to TRBD1. V shed 5 bases and J 10 bases; nucleotides not matched to a gene: 14. CDR3 length: 16 residues. Per the germline V gene, CDR1 is SGHDN and CDR2 is FVKESK. CDR3 in DNA: TGTGCCAGCAGCGCACTACAGGGGTCATTGGGATCACCCCTCCACTTT. Protein: CASSALQGSLGSPLHF.

The CDR3 nucleotides read TGTGCCTGGAGCCCTGGTGGCCAGGTCAGAATTGGCTACACCTTC. Encoded protein: CAWSPGGQVRIGYTF. The chain has TRBV30 and TRBJ1-2; D is unresolved. This CDR3 region has 15 residues. The germline V and J ends were trimmed by 3 bases and 7 bases, with 21 bases remaining between them. The germline V gene encodes CDR1 GTSNPN and CDR2 SVGIG (reference sequence).

V usage is TRBV28 and J usage is TRBJ1-2, with 7 positions matching TRBD1. The CDR3 covers 16 residues. The V segment lost 6 bases and the J segment 2 bases; nucleotides outside the gene matches: 12. Germline-derived CDR1 and CDR2 are MDHEN and SYDVKM. CDR3: CASRGTVTKANYGYTF. CDR3 in DNA: TGTGCCAGCAGGGGGACAGTGACCAAAGCAAACTATGGCTACACCTTC.

This clone appeared a single time. The rearrangement joins TRBV7-9 to TRBJ1-4; D remains ambiguous. The germline gives CDR1 SEHNR, CDR2 FQNEAQ (reference sequence). The length of the CDR3 is 15 residues. V gave up 5 bases and J gave up 0 bases, with 10 bases separating them. In nucleotides, the CDR3 is TGTGCCAGCAGCAGTGGGAGCTCAACTAATGAAAAACTGTTTTTT. This encodes CASSSGSSTNEKLFF.

A few counts support this clone. The rearrangement joins TRBV11-2 to TRBJ2-2; TRBD1 matches at 8 bases. Germline V lookup: CDR1 SGHAT, CDR2 FQNNGV. The CDR3 extends over 16 amino acids. J lost 0 bases, V lost 5 bases, and 5 bases had no gene match. DNA of the CDR3: TGTGCCAGCAGCCATGCGACAGGGGCGAACACCGGGGAGCTGTTTTTT. Translation gives CASSHATGANTGELFF.